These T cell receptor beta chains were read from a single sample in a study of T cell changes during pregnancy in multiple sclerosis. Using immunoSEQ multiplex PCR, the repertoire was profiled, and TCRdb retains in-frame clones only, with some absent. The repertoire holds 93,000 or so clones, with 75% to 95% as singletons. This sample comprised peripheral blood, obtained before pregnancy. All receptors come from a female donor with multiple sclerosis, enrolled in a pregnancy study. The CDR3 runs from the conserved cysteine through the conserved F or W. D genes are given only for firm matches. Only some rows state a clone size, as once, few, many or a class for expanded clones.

CDR3: CASSLAGRGTQETQYF
DNA: TGTGCCAGCAGCTTAGCCGGGCGGGGGACCCAAGAGACCCAGTACTTC
J: TRBJ2-5
V: TRBV7-2
D: TRBD2
size: few

CDR3: CASSSGQGVVYEQYF
DNA: TGCGCCAGCAGCTCAGGACAGGGTGTCGTCTACGAGCAGTACTTC
J: TRBJ2-7
V: TRBV5-1
D: TRBD1
size: -

CDR3: CASSLGPRDSSNTGELFF
DNA: TGTGCCAGCAGCTTAGGACCGCGGGACAGCTCGAACACCGGGGAGCTGTTTTTT
J: TRBJ2-2
V: TRBV7-8
D: -
size: -

CDR3: CASSTGSSPLHF
DNA: TGTGCCAGCTCGACAGGGAGTTCACCCCTCCACTTT
J: TRBJ1-6
V: TRBV18
D: TRBD1
size: -

CDR3: CASSLGGGENYGYTF
DNA: TGTGCCAGCAGCTTAGGGGGGGGCGAGAACTATGGCTACACCTTC
J: TRBJ1-2
V: TRBV7-2
D: -
size: -

CDR3: CASSPTSGSYNEQFF
DNA: TGTGCCAGCAGTCCTACTAGTGGCTCCTACAATGAGCAGTTCTTC
J: TRBJ2-1
V: TRBV6-6
D: -
size: -

CDR3: CSAELGTVKYEQYF
DNA: TGCAGCGCCGAGCTCGGGACAGTGAAATACGAGCAGTACTTC
J: TRBJ2-7
V: TRBV29-1
D: TRBD1
size: -

CDR3: CASSPDDRADTQYF
DNA: TGTGCCAGCAGCCCTGATGACAGGGCAGATACGCAGTATTTT
J: TRBJ2-3
V: TRBV5-5
D: TRBD1
size: -

CDR3: CASSPRDRARAGYEQYF
DNA: TGCGCCAGCAGCCCCCGGGACAGGGCTCGGGCTGGGTACGAGCAGTACTTC
J: TRBJ2-7
V: TRBV4-1
D: TRBD1
size: -

CDR3: CASSLEPAGTYNEQFF
DNA: TGTGCCAGCAGCCTCGAGCCAGCGGGAACCTACAATGAGCAGTTCTTC
J: TRBJ2-1
V: TRBV7-8
D: TRBD2
size: -

CDR3: CASSLEGQSYGYTF
DNA: TGTGCCAGCAGCTTGGAGGGACAGTCCTATGGCTACACCTTC
J: TRBJ1-2
V: TRBV5-4
D: TRBD1
size: once

CDR3: CASSAAPSGRLNEQFF
DNA: TGTGCCAGCAGCGCTGCCCCTAGCGGGAGGCTCAATGAGCAGTTCTTC
J: TRBJ2-1
V: TRBV9
D: TRBD2
size: -

CDR3: CASSVGGTGVEKLFF
DNA: TGTGCCAGCAGCGTAGGGGGGACAGGGGTTGAAAAACTGTTTTTT
J: TRBJ1-4
V: TRBV9
D: TRBD1
size: -

CDR3: CASSPGGLAGGQEQYF
DNA: TGTGCCAGCAGTCCAGGGGGACTAGCGGGAGGTCAGGAGCAGTACTTC
J: TRBJ2-7
V: TRBV28
D: TRBD2
size: -

CDR3: CASGVAGNNEQFF
DNA: TGTGCCAGTGGGGTAGCGGGGAACAATGAGCAGTTCTTC
J: TRBJ2-1
V: TRBV19
D: TRBD2
size: -

CDR3: CATSRTSGVGQPQHF
DNA: TGTGCCACCAGCAGAACCTCAGGGGTGGGACAGCCCCAGCATTTT
J: TRBJ1-5
V: TRBV15
D: -
size: -

CDR3: CASSSAGASGLDTQYF
DNA: TGTGCCAGCAGCTCCGCCGGGGCTAGCGGGTTAGATACGCAGTATTTT
J: TRBJ2-3
V: TRBV7-9
D: TRBD2
size: -

CDR3: CASSSGPSGRFYEQYF
DNA: TGCGCCAGCAGTTCGGGGCCTAGCGGGAGATTCTACGAGCAGTACTTC
J: TRBJ2-7
V: TRBV10-1
D: TRBD2
size: -

CDR3: CSVVGLAGGQKSYNEQFF
DNA: TGCAGCGTTGTCGGTCTAGCGGGGGGGCAGAAATCCTACAATGAGCAGTTCTTC
J: TRBJ2-1
V: TRBV29-1
D: TRBD2
size: -

CDR3: CATEAGTGNEKLFF
DNA: TGTGCCACCGAGGCTGGGACAGGGAATGAAAAACTGTTTTTT
J: TRBJ1-4
V: TRBV6-1
D: TRBD1
size: -

CDR3: CASSESVGRPLGTEAFF
DNA: TGCGCCAGCAGTGAGTCGGTGGGCAGGCCTTTGGGCACTGAAGCTTTCTTT
J: TRBJ1-1
V: TRBV10-1
D: -
size: -

CDR3: CASSQTGGEYGYTF
DNA: TGTGCCAGCAGTCAAACAGGGGGCGAGTATGGCTACACCTTC
J: TRBJ1-2
V: TRBV2
D: TRBD1
size: once

CDR3: CASSRTGTVDNEQFF
DNA: TGTGCCAGCAGTCGCACAGGGACGGTCGACAATGAGCAGTTCTTC
J: TRBJ2-1
V: TRBV6-6
D: -
size: once

CDR3: CASSNRDRGEAFF
DNA: TGTGCCAGTAGTAACCGGGACAGGGGTGAAGCTTTCTTT
J: TRBJ1-1
V: TRBV19
D: TRBD1
size: -

CDR3: CASSHPSEGGLNTEAFF
DNA: TGTGCCAGCAGCCACCCGTCCGAAGGGGGCTTGAACACTGAAGCTTTCTTT
J: TRBJ1-1
V: TRBV4-2
D: TRBD1
size: -

CDR3: CASSVGQSGANVLTF
DNA: TGTGCCAGCAGCGTAGGACAGTCTGGGGCCAACGTCCTGACTTTC
J: TRBJ2-6
V: TRBV9
D: -
size: -

CDR3: CASSLVGRTSTDTQYF
DNA: TGTGCCAGCAGCTTGGTCGGCAGGACTAGCACAGATACGCAGTATTTT
J: TRBJ2-3
V: TRBV5-4
D: -
size: once